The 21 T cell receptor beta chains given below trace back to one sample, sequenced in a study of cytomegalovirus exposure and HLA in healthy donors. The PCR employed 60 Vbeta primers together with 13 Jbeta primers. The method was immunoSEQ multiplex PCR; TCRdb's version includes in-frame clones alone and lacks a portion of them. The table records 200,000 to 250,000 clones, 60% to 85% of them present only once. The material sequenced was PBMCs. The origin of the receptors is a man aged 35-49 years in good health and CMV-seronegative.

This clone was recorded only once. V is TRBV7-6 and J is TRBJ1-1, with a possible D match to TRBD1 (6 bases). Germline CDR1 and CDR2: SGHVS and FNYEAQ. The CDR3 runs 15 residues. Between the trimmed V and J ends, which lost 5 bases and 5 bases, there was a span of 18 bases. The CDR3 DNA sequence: TGTGCCAGCAGCGACCCTCGGGGGGGCGTGACTGAAGCTTTCTTT. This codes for CASSDPRGGVTEAFF.

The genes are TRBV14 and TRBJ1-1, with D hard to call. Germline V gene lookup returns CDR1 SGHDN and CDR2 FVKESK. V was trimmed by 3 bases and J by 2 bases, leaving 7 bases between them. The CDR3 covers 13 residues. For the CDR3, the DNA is TGTGCCAGCAGCCAGGGCCAAAACACTGAAGCTTTCTTT. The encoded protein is CASSQGQNTEAFF.

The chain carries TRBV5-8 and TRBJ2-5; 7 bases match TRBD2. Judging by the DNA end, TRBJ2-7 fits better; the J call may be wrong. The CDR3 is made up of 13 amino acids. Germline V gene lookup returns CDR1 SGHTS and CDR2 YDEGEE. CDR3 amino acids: CASTAGGGYEQYF. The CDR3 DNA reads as TGTGCCAGCACCGCTGGGGGGGGGTACGAGCAGTACTTC.

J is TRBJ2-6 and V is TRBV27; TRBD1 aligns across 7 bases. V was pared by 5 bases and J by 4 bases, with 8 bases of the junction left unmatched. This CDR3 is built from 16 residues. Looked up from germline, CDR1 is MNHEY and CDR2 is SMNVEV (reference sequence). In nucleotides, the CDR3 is TGTGCCAGCAGTCGAAAACAGGGGTTGGGGGCCAACGTCCTGACTTTC. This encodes CASSRKQGLGANVLTF.

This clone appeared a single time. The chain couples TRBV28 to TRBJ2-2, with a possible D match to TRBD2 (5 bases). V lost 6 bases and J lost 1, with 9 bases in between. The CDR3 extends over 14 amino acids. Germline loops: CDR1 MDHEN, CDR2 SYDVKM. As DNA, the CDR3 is TGTGCCAGCAGGGGGAGCGGGAACACCGGGGAGCTGTTTTTT. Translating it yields CASRGSGNTGELFF.

CDR3 in DNA: TGTGCCAGCAGTTTATTGACTAGCGGCGACACAGATACGCAGTATTTT. Protein: CASSLLTSGDTDTQYF. V and J are TRBV27 and TRBJ2-3, with 9 bases aligning to TRBD2. The CDR3 loop spans 16 amino acids. The germline V gene encodes CDR1 MNHEY and CDR2 SMNVEV (reference sequence). Unmatched junction bases numbered 4, after V lost 1 base and J lost 2 bases.

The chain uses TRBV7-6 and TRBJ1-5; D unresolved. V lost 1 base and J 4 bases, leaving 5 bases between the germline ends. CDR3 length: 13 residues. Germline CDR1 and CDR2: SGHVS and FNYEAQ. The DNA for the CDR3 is TGTGCCAGCAGCTTAGGACTGAATCAGCCCCAGCATTTT. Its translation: CASSLGLNQPQHF.

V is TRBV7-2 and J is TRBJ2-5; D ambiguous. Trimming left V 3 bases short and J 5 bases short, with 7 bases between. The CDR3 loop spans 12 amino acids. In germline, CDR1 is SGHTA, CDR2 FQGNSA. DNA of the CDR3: TGTGCCAGCAGCTTGCCAGCGGAGACCCAGTACTTC. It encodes CASSLPAETQYF.

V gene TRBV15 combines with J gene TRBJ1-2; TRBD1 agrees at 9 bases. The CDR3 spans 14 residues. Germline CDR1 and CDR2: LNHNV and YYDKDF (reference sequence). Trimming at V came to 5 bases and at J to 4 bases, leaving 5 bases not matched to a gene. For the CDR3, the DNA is TGTGCCACCAGCGTGGACAGGGGAGGCTATGGCTACACCTTC. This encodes CATSVDRGGYGYTF.

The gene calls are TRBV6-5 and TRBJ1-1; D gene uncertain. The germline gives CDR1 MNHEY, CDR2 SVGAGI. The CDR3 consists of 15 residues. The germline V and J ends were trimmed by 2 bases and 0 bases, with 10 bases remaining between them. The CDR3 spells CASSYERLMNTEAFF. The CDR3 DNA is TGTGCCAGCAGTTACGAGCGTCTCATGAACACTGAAGCTTTCTTT.

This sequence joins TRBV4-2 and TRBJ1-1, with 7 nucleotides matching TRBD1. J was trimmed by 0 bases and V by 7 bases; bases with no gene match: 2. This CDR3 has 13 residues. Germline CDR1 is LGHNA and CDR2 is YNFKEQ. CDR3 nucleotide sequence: TGTGCCAGCACCACAGGGGTGAACACTGAAGCTTTCTTT. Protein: CASTTGVNTEAFF.

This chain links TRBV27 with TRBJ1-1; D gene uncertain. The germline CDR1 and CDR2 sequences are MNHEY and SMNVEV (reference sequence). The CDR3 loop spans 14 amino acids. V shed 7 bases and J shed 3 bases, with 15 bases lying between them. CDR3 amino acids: CASTPPGSHTEAFF. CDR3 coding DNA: TGTGCCAGCACCCCACCGGGATCCCACACTGAAGCTTTCTTT.

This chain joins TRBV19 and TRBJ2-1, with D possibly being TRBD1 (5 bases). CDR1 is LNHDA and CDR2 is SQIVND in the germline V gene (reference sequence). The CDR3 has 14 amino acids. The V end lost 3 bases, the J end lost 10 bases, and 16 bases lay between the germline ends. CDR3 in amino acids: CASSMGPEVPEQFF. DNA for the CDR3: TGTGCCAGTAGTATGGGGCCAGAGGTCCCGGAGCAGTTCTTC.

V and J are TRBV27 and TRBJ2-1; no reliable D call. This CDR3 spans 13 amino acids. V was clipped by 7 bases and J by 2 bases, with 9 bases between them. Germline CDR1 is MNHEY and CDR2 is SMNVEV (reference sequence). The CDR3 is CASTDSPYNEQFF. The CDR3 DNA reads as TGTGCCAGCACCGACTCTCCCTACAATGAGCAGTTCTTC.

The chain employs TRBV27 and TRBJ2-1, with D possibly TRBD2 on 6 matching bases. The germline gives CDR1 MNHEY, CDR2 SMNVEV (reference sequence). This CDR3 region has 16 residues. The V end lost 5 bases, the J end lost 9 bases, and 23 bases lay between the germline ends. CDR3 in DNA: TGTGCCAGCAGTCCCCTTATAAGTAGCGGAGGGTTTGAGCAGTTCTTC. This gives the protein CASSPLISSGGFEQFF.

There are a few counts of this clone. The CDR3 bases are TGCGCCAGCAGCCGGAAACGGGGACAAGAGACCCAGTACTTC. The encoded protein is CASSRKRGQETQYF. V gene TRBV5-1 combines with J gene TRBJ2-5; D possibly corresponds to TRBD2 (5 bases). V lost 4 bases and J lost 2, with 12 bases in between. This CDR3 is 14 amino acids long. CDR1 SGHRS and CDR2 YFSETQ come from the germline V gene.

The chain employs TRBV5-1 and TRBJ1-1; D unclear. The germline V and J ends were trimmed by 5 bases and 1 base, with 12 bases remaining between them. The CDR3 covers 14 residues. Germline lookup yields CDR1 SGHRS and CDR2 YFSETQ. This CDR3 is CASSKIGGNTEAFF. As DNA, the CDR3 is TGCGCCAGCAGTAAGATCGGTGGGAACACTGAAGCTTTCTTT.

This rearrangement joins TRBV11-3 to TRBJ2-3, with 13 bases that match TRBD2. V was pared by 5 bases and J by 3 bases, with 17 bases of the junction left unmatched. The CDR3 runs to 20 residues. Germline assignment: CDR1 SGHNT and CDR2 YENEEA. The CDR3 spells CASSPGLAGALFEGTDTQYF. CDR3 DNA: TGTGCCAGCAGCCCCGGACTAGCGGGGGCGCTTTTCGAGGGAACAGATACGCAGTATTTT.

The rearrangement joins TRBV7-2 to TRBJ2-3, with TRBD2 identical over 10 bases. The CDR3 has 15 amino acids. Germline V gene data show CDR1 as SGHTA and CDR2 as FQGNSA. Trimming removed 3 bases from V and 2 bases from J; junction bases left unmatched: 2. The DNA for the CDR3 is TGTGCCAGCAGCTTTCTAGCGGGGGACACAGATACGCAGTATTTT. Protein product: CASSFLAGDTDTQYF.

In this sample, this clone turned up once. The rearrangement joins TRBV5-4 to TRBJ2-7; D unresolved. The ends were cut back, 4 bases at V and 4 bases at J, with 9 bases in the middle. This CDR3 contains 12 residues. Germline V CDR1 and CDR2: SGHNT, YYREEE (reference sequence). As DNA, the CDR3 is TGTGCCAGCAGCCCCCCCTTGTACGAGCAGTACTTC. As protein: CASSPPLYEQYF.

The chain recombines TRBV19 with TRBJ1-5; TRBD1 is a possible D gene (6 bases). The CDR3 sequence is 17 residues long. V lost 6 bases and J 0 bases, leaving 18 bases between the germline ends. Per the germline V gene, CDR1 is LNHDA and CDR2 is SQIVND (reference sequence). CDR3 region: CASRGDLGHFSNQPQHF. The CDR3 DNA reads TGTGCCAGTAGGGGGGACCTGGGACATTTTAGCAATCAGCCCCAGCATTTT.